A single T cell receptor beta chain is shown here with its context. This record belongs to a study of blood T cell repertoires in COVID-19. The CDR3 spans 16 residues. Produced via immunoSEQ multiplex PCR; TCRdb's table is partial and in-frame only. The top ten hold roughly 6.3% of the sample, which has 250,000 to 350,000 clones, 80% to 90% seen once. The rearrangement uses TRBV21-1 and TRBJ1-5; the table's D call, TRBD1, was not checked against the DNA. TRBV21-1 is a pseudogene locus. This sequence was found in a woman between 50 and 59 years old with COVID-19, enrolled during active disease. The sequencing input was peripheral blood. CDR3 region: CASSTHTDRGNQPQHF. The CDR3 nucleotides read TGTGCCAGCAGCACCCATACTGACAGGGGGAATCAGCCCCAGCATTTT.